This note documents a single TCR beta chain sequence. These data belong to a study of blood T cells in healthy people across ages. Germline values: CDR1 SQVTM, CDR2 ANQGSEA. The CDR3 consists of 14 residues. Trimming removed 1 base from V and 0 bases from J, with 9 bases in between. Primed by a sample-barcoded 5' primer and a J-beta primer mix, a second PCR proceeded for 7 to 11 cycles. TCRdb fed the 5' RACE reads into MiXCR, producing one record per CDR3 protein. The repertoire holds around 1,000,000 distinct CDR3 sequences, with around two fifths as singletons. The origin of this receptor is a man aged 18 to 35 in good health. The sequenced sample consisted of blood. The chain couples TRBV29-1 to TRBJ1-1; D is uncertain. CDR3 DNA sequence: TGCAGCGTTGAAGGGGAGGTAATGAACACTGAAGCTTTCTTT. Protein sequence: CSVEGEVMNTEAFF.